This TCR beta chain comes out of a study of T cell changes during pregnancy in multiple sclerosis. Sequencing used immunoSEQ multiplex PCR; TCRdb keeps in-frame clones, though not all of them. The sample holds 90,000 to 130,000 clones, 92% seen once. Germline V CDR1 and CDR2: SNHLY, FYNNEI. The CDR3 covers 16 residues. The V and J ends lost 6 bases and 3 bases, in that order; junction bases with no gene match: 10. The count of this clone is one. This sequence joins TRBV2 and TRBJ2-1, with 8 bases aligning to TRBD2. Sequenced material: peripheral blood, taken in the third trimester of pregnancy. This clonotype was sampled from a female donor with multiple sclerosis, enrolled in a pregnancy study. The CDR3 region has the DNA TGTGCCAGCAGCGACACCGGGACTAGGGTCTACAATGAGCAGTTCTTC. Its protein product is CASSDTGTRVYNEQFF.